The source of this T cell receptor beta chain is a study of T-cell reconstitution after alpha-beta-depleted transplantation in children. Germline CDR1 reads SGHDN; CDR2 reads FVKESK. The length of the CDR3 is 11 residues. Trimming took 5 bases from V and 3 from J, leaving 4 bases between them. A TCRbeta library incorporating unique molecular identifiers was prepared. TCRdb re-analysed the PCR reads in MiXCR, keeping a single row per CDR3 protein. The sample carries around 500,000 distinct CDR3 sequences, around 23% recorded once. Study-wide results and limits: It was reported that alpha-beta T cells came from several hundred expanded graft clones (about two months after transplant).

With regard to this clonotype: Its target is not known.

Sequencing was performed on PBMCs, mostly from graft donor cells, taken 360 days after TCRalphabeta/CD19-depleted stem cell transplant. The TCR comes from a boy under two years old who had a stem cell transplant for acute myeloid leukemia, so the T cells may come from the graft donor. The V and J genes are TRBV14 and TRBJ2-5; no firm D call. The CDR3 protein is CASSGKETQYF. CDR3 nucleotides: TGTGCCAGCAGCGGGAAAGAGACCCAGTACTTC.